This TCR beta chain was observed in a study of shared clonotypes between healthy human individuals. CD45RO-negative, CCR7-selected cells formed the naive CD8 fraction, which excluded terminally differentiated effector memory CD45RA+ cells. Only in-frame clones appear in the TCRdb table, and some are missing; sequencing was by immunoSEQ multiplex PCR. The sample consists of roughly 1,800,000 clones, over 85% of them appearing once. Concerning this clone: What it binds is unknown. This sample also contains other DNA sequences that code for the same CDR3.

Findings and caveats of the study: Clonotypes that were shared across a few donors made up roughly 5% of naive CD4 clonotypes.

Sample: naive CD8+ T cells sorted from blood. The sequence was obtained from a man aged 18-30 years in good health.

The CDR3, as DNA: TGTGCCAGCAGCTTGTCCCCAGCTGAAGCTTTCTTT. It encodes CASSLSPAEAFF. This rearrangement joins TRBV5-4 to TRBJ1-1; D remains unclear. CDR3 length: 12 amino acids. V lost 1 base and J lost 6, with 7 bases in between. The germline gives CDR1 SGHNT, CDR2 YYREEE (reference sequence).